Listed below are T cell receptor beta chains from one sample, sequenced in a study of OX40 agonist ivuxolimab in advanced cancers. Profiled with immunoSEQ multiplex PCR; TCRdb holds only in-frame clones, not every one. The data contain tens of thousands of clones, roughly 87% of them singletons. The sequencing here drew on CD4+ or CD8+ T cells sorted from blood, taken in a trial of the OX40 agonist ivuxolimab. These receptors were taken from an adult with an advanced solid tumor such as melanoma, head and neck, liver or kidney cancer. Each CDR3 is given with its conserved first and last residue. Each record gives: D gene, J gene, clone size, V gene, CDR3 DNA, CDR3 protein. A D gene is named only where the DNA matches it firmly. Clone size appears in some rows only: once, few, many, or a class for an expanded clone.

.,TRBJ2-1,once,TRBV30,TGTGCCTGGAGTTACCCCAGTCGACACTCCTACAATGAGCAGTTCTTC,CAWSYPSRHSYNEQFF
.,TRBJ2-1,.,TRBV10-3,TGTGCCATCAGCTCACTCCAAAATGAGCAGTTCTTC,CAISSLQNEQFF
.,TRBJ1-6,.,TRBV5-1,TGCGCCAGCAGCTCTGCCCTTGACGTGGCCGTGGACTCACCCCTCCACTTT,CASSSALDVAVDSPLHF
TRBD2,TRBJ2-3,.,TRBV7-2,TGTGCCAGCAGCGCCCCGGGACTAGCGGGAGGTCTGGCAGATACGCAGTATTTT,CASSAPGLAGGLADTQYF
.,TRBJ2-7,.,TRBV5-8,TGTGCCAGCAGCTTCCAGGGCTACGAGCAGTACTTC,CASSFQGYEQYF
.,TRBJ2-3,.,TRBV28,TGTGCCAGCCGGTTGCGATCTGGGGGTACGGTCGTTACAGATACGCAGTATTTT,CASRLRSGGTVVTDTQYF
.,TRBJ1-1,.,TRBV5-1,TGCGCCAGCAGCTTGGCCGAAGGGCCGCACGGAGCTTTCTTT,CASSLAEGPHGAFF
TRBD2,TRBJ2-7,.,TRBV5-1,TGCGCCAGCAGCTTGGCGGGAGGGGGGTACGAGCAGTACTTC,CASSLAGGGYEQYF
.,TRBJ2-2,.,TRBV7-2,TGTGCCAGCAGCACCCAACCGGGGGTAGCGGCAGGGCCCGGGGAGCTGTTTTTT,CASSTQPGVAAGPGELFF
.,TRBJ2-1,.,TRBV27,TGTGCCAGCAGTTCCCTCCGACAAGAGAATTACAATGAGCAGTTCTTC,CASSSLRQENYNEQFF
.,TRBJ2-7,.,TRBV30,TGTGCCTGGAGTGTATCGAACGAGCAGTACTTC,CAWSVSNEQYF
TRBD2,TRBJ2-5,few,TRBV5-1,TGCGCCAGCAGCTCGCTAGCGGGAGGGCCTTTGGAGACCCAGTACTTC,CASSSLAGGPLETQYF
.,TRBJ1-5,.,TRBV19,TGTGCCAGTACCGCGCACGGACTGGTCAATCAGCCCCAGCATTTT,CASTAHGLVNQPQHF
.,TRBJ2-3,.,TRBV2,TGTGCCAGCAAATCCCACCTGGGCGGTGCTAGCACAGATACGCAGTATTTT,CASKSHLGGASTDTQYF